These 8 T cell receptor beta chains came from one sample sequenced in a study of cytomegalovirus exposure and HLA in healthy donors. PCR primers comprised 60 Vbeta and 13 Jbeta primers. The protocol was immunoSEQ multiplex PCR, while the TCRdb copy is restricted to in-frame clones and leaves out a portion. This repertoire shows 88,000 or so clones, approximately 65% found once; its top ten account for about 4.2%. Material for sequencing was PBMCs. These receptor sequences come from a male donor in good health and CMV-seropositive.

Points on this clone: Because the CDR3's place on the DNA is in doubt, the DNA is left out and the CDR3 is given as listed by TCRdb. The gene calls are TRBV7-6 and TRBJ2-7; the D call TRBD1 from the table was never checked on the DNA. Germline V gene lookup returns CDR1 SGHVS and CDR2 FNYEAQ. The CDR3 is made up of 14 amino acids, end residues included. CDR3 in amino acids: CASSWGQGTNEQYF.

This chain uses TRBV7-6 with TRBJ2-7; the D gene is possibly TRBD2 (6 bases). Germline CDR1 is SGHVS and CDR2 is FNYEAQ. Trimming took off 1 base at V and 6 bases at J, with 10 bases between the two ends. The CDR3 sequence is 13 residues long. CDR3 nucleotides: TGTGCCAGCAGCTTAGTCGCGGGGCCCGAGCAGTACTTC. Residues: CASSLVAGPEQYF.

This clone showed up just a few times. This chain's CDR3 is CASSVEFSYEQYF. The CDR3 DNA reads TGTGCCAGCAGTGTTGAGTTCTCCTACGAGCAGTACTTC. The chain employs TRBV2 and TRBJ2-7, with D unclear. Per germline, CDR1 SNHLY and CDR2 FYNNEI. The V end was cut by 4 bases, the J end by 0 bases, with 7 bases between. The CDR3 length is 13 residues.

DNA of the CDR3: TGTGCCAGCAGCATCAACAGGGCCAGCAATCAGCCCCAGCATTTT. Amino acid sequence: CASSINRASNQPQHF. The chain is built from TRBV4-2 and TRBJ1-5; a possible D gene is TRBD1 (6 bases). This CDR3 has 15 amino acids. Germline V CDR1 and CDR2: LGHNA, YNFKEQ. The germline V and J ends were trimmed by 5 bases and 1 base, with 12 bases remaining between them.

The rearrangement uses TRBV27 and TRBJ2-1; 7 nucleotides align to TRBD2. CDR1 is MNHEY, CDR2 SMNVEV, per germline (reference sequence). V trimming: 5 bases; J trimming: 6 bases; junction bases outside the gene matches: 13. The CDR3 length is 16 residues. The CDR3 DNA sequence: TGTGCCAGCAGTCCTTACGAGACTAGCTACGGCAATGAGCAGTTCTTC. This codes for CASSPYETSYGNEQFF.

The V gene is TRBV6-6, the J gene TRBJ2-7; TRBD2 matches at 9 bases. CDR3 length equals 14 residues. Trimming took 4 bases from V and 2 from J; bases not matched to a gene: 3. CDR1 is MNHNY, CDR2 SVGAGI, per germline (reference sequence). CDR3 sequence (DNA): TGTGCCAGCAGTTCTTTAGCGGGAGCCTACGAGCAGTACTTC. This sequence encodes CASSSLAGAYEQYF.

This clone was seen a few times. The genes are TRBV5-6 and TRBJ1-1; D perhaps matches TRBD1 (6 bases). Germline CDR1 is SGHDT and CDR2 is YYEEEE. Between the trimmed V and J ends, which lost 4 bases and 0 bases, there was a span of 16 bases. CDR3 length: 16 amino acids. DNA for the CDR3: TGTGCCAGCAGCCTAACACCAGGGGCCCTGAACACTGAAGCTTTCTTT. Amino acids: CASSLTPGALNTEAFF. The full variable domain, completed using reference TRBV5-6 and TRBJ1-1, is DAGVTQSPTHLIKTRGQQVTLRCSPKSGHDTVSWYQQALGQGPQFIFQYYEEEERQRGNFPDRFSGHQFPNYSSELNVNALLLGDSALYLCASSLTPGALNTEAFFGQGTRLTVV.

The CDR3 nucleotides are TGTGCCAGCAGCTTGACAGGGCGCTCAACCGGGGAGCTGTTTTTT. Translating gives CASSLTGRSTGELFF. This sequence joins TRBV5-4 and TRBJ2-2; weak D call: TRBD1 (6 bases). Trimming pared 1 base from V and 5 bases from J, leaving 12 bases between. Germline assignment: CDR1 SGHNT and CDR2 YYREEE (reference sequence). The CDR3 consists of 15 residues. The entire variable domain, with the rest obtained from reference TRBV5-4 and TRBJ2-2, is as follows: ETGVTQSPTHLIKTRGQQVTLRCSSQSGHNTVSWYQQALGQGPQFIFQYYREEENGRGNFPPRFSGLQFPNYSSELNVNALELDDSALYLCASSLTGRSTGELFFGEGSRLTVL.